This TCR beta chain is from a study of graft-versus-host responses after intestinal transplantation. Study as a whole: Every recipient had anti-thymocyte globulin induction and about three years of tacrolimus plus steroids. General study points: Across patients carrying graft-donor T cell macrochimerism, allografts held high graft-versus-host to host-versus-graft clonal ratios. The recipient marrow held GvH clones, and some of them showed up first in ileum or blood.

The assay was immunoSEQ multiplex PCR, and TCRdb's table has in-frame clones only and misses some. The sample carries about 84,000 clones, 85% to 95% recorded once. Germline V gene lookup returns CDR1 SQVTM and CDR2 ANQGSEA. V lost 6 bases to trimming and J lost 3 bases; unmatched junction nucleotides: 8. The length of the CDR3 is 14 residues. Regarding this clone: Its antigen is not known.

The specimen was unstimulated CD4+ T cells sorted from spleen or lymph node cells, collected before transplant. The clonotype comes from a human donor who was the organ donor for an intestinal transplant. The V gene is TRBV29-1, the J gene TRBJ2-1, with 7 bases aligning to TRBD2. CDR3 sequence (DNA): TGCAGCGTGTGGGGCGGGAGTGGCTACAATGAGCAGTTCTTC. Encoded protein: CSVWGGSGYNEQFF.